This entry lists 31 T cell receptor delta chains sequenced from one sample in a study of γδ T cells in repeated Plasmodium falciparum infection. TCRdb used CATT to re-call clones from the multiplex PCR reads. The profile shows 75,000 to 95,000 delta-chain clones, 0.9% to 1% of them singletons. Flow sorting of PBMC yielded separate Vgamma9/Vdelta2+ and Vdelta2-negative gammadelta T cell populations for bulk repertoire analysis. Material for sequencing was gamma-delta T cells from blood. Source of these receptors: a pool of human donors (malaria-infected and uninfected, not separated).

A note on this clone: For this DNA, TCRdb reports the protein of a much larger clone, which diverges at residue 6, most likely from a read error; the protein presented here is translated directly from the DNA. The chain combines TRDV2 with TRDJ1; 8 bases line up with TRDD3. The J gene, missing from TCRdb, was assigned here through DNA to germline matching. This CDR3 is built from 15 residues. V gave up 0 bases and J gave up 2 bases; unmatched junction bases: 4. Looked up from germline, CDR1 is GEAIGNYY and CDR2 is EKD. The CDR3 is CACDTEMGDTDKLIF. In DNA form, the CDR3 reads TGTGCCTGTGACACCGAGATGGGGGATACCGATAAACTCATCTTT.

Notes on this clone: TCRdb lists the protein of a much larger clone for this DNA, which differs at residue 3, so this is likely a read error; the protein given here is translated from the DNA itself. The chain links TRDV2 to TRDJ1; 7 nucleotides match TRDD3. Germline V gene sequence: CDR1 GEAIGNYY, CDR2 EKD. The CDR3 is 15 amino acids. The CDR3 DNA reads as TGTGCCGGTGACACCGTGGGGGGATCTAAAGATAAACTCATCTTT. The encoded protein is CAGDTVGGSKDKLIF.

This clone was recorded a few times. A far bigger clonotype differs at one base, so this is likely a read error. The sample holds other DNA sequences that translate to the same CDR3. CDR3 residues: CALGEWNWGIRRPPYTDKLIF. The CDR3 coding sequence is TGTGCTCTTGGGGAATGGAACTGGGGGATACGCCGGCCACCGTACACCGATAAACTCATCTTT. The chain recombines TRDV1 with TRDJ1; the match to TRDD3 covers 13 bases. The J gene, missing from TCRdb, was assigned here through DNA to germline matching. CDR1 is TSWWSYY, CDR2 QGS, per germline. The CDR3 spans 21 residues. Trimming removed 2 bases from V and 0 bases from J; junction bases left unmatched: 15.

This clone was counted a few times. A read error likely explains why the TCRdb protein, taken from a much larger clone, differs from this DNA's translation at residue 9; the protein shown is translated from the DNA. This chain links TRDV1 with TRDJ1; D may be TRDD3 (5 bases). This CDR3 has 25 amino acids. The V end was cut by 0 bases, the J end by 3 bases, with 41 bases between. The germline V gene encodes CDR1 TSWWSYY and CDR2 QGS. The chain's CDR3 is CALGELDKPNQRRVFHWGAPDKLIF. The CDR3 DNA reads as TGTGCTCTTGGGGAACTGGATAAGCCTAACCAACGCCGTGTCTTTCATTGGGGTGCGCCCGATAAACTCATCTTT.

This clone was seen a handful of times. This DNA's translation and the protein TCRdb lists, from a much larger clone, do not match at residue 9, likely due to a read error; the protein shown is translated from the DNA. The CDR3 is CALGESPSLTFGGGYTDKLIF. The DNA for the CDR3 is TGTGCTCTTGGGGAATCACCCTCGCTTACGTTTGGTGGGGGATACACCGATAAACTCATCTTT. This chain connects TRDV1 to TRDJ1; TRDD3 matches at 8 bases. The J gene, absent from TCRdb, was called here by matching the DNA to germline. This CDR3 has 21 amino acids. V was clipped by 2 bases and J by 0 bases; unmatched bases: 20. Germline CDR1 is TSWWSYY and CDR2 is QGS.

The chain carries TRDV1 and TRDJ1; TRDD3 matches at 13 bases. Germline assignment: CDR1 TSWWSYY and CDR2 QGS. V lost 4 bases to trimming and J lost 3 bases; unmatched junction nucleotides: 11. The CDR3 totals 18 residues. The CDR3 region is CALGGPSTGGYGADKLIF. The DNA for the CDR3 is TGTGCTCTTGGGGGACCGTCCACTGGGGGATACGGGGCCGATAAACTCATCTTT.

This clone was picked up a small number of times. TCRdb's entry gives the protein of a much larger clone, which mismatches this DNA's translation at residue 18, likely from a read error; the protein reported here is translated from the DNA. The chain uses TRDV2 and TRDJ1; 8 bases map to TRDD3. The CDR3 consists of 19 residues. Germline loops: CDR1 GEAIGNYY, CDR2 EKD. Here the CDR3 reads CACDPLTNTGGFSTDKLTF. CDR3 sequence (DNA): TGTGCCTGTGACCCCCTAACCAATACTGGGGGGTTCTCCACCGATAAACTCACCTTT.

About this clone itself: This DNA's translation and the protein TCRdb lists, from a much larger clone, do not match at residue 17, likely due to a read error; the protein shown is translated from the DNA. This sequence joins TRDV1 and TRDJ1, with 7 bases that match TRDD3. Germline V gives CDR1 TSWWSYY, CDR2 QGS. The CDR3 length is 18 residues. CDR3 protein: CALGETVRGGWYTDKLTF. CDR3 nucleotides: TGTGCTCTTGGGGAAACCGTGCGGGGGGGATGGTACACCGATAAACTCACCTTT.

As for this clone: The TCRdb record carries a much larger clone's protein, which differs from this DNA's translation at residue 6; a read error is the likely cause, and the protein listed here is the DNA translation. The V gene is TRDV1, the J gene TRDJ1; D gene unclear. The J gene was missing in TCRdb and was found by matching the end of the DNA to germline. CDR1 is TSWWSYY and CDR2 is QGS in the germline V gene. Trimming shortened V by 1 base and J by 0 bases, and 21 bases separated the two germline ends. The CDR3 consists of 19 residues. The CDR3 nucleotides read TGTGCTCTTGGGGAACCACCCGAACCGGGGTCCGGGTACACCGATAAACTCATCTTT. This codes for CALGEPPEPGSGYTDKLIF.

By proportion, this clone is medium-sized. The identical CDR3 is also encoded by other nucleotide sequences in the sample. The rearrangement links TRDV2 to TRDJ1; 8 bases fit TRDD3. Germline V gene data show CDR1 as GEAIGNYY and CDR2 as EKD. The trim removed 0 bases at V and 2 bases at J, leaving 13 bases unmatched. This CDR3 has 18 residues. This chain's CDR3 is CACDTVGDGAPRTDKLIF. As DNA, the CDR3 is TGTGCCTGTGACACCGTGGGGGATGGGGCCCCACGAACCGATAAACTCATCTTT.

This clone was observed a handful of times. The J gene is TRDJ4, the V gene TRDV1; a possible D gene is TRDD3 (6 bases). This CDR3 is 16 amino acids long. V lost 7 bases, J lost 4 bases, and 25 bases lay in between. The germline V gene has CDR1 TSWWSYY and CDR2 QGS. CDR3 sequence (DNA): TGTGCTCTTGAGGGCCCCACCATACTCGGGATATCACCCCTGATCTTT. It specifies CALEGPTILGISPLIF.

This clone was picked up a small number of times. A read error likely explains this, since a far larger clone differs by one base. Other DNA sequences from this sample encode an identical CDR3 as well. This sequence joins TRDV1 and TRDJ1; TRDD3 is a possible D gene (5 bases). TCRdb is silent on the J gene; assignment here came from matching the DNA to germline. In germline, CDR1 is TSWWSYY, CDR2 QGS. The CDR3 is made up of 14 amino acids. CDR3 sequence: CALGGLRDQPELIF. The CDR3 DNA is TGTGCTCTCGGGGGTCTTAGGGATCAACCTGAACTCATCTTT.

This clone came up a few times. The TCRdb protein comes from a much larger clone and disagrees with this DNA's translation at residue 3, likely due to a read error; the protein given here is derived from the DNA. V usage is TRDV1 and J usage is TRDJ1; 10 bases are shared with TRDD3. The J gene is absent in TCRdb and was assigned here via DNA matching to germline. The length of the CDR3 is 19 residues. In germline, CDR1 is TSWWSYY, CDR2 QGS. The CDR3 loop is CAPGELWDWGISGTDKLIF. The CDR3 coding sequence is TGTGCTCCTGGGGAACTGTGGGACTGGGGGATTTCGGGAACCGATAAACTCATCTTT.

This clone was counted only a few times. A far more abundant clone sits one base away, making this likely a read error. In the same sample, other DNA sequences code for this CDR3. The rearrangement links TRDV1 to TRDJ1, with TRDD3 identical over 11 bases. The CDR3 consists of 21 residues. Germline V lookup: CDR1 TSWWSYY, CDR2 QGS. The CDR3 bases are TGTGCTCTTGGGGAACTAGATCTTACGAAGTACTGGGGGATATGCACCGATAAACTCATCTTC. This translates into CALGELDLTKYWGICTDKLIF.

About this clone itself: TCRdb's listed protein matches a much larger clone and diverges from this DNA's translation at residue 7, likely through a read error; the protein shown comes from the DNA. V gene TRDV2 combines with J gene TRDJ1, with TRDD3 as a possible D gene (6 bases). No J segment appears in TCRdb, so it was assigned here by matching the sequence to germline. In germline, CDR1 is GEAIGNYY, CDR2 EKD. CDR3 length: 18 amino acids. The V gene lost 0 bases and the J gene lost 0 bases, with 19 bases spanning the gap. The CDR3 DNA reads TGTGCCTGTGACACCGTGATGGGGATCATGAGTTACACCGATAAACTCATCTTT. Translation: CACDTVMGIMSYTDKLIF.

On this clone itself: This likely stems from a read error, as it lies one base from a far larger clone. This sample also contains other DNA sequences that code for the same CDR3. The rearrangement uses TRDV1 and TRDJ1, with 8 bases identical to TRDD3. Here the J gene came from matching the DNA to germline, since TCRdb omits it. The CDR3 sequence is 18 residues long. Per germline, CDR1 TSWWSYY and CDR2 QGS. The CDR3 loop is CALGDAFLSRDTADKLIF. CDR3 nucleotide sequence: TGCGCTCTTGGGGACGCTTTCCTGTCGAGGGATACGGCCGATAAACTCATCTTT.

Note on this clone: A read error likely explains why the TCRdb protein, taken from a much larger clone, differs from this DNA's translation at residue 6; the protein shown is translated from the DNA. Written as DNA, the CDR3 is TGTGCTCTCGCCATTGGGTATAAGCGATCCACCGATAAACTCATCTTT. This translates into CALAIGYKRSTDKLIF. The genes are TRDV1 and TRDJ1; D is undetermined. Germline matching of the DNA provided the J gene here, since TCRdb leaves it blank. CDR1 and CDR2 (germline): TSWWSYY, QGS. This CDR3 comprises 16 residues. Trimming pared 9 bases from V and 1 base from J, leaving 21 bases between.

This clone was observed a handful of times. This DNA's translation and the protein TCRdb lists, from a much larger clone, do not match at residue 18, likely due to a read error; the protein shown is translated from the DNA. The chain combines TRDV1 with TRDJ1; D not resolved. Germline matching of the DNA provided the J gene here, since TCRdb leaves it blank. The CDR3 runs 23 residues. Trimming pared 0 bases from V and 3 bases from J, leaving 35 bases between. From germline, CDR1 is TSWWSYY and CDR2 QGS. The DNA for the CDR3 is TGTGCTCTTGGGGAACTAGTTTTCCGAAGACGAGACCCCGTTCCATCACACGCCGATAAACTCATCTTT. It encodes CALGELVFRRRDPVPSHADKLIF.

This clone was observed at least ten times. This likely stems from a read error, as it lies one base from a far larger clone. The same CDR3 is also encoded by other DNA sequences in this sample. Here the CDR3 reads CALGENPTLPWVRLTGGYPPTWDTRQMFF. CDR3 DNA sequence: TGTGCTCTTGGGGAAAATCCTACCCTCCCTTGGGTGCGTCTCACTGGGGGATACCCACCGACCTGGGACACCCGACAGATGTTTTTC. The V call is TRDV1, the J call TRDJ3, with 12 bases fitting TRDD3. J lost 2 bases, V lost 2 bases, and 34 bases had no gene match. The CDR3 has 29 residues. The germline CDR1 and CDR2 sequences are TSWWSYY and QGS.

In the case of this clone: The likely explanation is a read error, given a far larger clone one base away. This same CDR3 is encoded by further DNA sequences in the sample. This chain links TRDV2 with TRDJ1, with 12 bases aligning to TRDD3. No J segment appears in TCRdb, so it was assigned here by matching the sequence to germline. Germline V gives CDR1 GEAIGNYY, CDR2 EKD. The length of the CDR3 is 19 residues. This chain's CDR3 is CACDTVVLGDTRYTDKLIF. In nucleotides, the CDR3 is TGCGCCTGTGACACCGTTGTACTGGGGGATACTCGCTACACCGATAAACTCATCTTT.

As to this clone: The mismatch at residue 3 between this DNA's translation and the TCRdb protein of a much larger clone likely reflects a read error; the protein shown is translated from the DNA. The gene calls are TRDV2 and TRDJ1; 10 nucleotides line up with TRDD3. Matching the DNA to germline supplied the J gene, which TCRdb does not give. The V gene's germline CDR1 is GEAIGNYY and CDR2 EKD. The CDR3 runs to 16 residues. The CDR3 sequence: CAFDPLLGDYSDKLIF. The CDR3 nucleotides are TGTGCCTTTGACCCGTTACTGGGGGATTACAGTGATAAACTCATCTTT.

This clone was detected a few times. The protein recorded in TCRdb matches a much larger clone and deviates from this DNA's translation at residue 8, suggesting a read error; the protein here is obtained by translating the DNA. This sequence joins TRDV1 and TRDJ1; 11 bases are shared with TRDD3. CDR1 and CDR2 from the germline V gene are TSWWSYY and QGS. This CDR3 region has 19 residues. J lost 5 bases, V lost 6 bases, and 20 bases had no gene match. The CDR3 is CALGHSFPLLLGDKDKLIF. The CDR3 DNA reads TGTGCTCTTGGTCACAGCTTCCCACTTTTACTGGGGGATAAAGATAAACTCATCTTT.

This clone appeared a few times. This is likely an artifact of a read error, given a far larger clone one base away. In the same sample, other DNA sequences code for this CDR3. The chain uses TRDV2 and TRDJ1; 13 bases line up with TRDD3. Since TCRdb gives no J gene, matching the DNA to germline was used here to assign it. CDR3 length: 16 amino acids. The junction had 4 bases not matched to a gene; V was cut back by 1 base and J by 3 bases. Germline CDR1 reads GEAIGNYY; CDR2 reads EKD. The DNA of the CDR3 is TGTGCCTGTGACACAGTTACTGGGGGATACGCCGATAAACTCATCTTT. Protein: CACDTVTGGYADKLIF.

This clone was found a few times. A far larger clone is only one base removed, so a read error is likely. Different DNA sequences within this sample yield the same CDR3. CDR3 region: CACDTILRTGGDTDKLIF. CDR3 bases: TGTGCCTGTGACACTATCCTACGTACCGGGGGAGACACCGATAAACTCATCTTT. V is TRDV2 and J is TRDJ1; D may correspond to TRDD2 or TRDD3 (6 bases each). The J gene, absent from TCRdb, was called here by matching the DNA to germline. This CDR3 is 18 amino acids long. From germline, CDR1 is GEAIGNYY and CDR2 EKD. V lost 1 base, J lost 0 bases, and 20 bases lay in between.

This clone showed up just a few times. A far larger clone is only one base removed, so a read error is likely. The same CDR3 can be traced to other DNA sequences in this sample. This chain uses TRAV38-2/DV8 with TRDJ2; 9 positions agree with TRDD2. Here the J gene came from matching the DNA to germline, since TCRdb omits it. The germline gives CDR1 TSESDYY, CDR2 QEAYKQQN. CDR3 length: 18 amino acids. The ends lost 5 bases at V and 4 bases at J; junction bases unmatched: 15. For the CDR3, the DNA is TGTGCTTATAGAGGCCTTCCTACCGTCTGGGGACAGACAGCACAACTCTTCTTT. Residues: CAYRGLPTVWGQTAQLFF. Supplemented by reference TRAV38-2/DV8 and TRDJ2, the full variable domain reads AQTVTQSQPEMSVQEAETVTLSCTYDTSESDYYLFWYKQPPSRQMILVIRQEAYKQQNATENRFSVNFQKAAKSFSLKISDSQLGDAAMYFCAYRGLPTVWGQTAQLFFGKGTQLIVEP.

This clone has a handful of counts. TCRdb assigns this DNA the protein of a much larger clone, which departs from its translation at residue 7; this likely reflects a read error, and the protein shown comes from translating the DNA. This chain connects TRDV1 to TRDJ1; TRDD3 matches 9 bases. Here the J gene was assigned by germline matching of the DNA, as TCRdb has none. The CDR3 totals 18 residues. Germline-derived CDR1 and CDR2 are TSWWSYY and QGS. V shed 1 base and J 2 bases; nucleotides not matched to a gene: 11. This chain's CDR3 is CALGEPPLLGEITDKLIF. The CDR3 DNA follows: TGTGCTCTTGGGGAACCCCCCCTACTGGGGGAAATAACCGATAAACTCATCTTT.

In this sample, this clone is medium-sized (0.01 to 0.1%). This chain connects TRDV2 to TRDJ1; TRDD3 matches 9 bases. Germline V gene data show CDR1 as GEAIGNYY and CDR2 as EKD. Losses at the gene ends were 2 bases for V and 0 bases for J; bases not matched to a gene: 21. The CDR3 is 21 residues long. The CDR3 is CACDKGVYWGTKSTYTDKLIF. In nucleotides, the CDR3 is TGTGCCTGTGACAAGGGGGTTTACTGGGGGACCAAGTCGACGTACACCGATAAACTCATCTTT.

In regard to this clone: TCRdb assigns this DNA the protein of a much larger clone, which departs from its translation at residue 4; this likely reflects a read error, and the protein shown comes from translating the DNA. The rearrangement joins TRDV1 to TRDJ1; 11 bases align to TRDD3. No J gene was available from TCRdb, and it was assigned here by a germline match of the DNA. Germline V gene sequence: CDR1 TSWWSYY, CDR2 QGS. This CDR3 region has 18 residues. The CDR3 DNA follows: TGTGCTCTTAGGGAACACTGGGGGATATTATCGTACACCGATAAACTCATCTTT. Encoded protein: CALREHWGILSYTDKLIF.

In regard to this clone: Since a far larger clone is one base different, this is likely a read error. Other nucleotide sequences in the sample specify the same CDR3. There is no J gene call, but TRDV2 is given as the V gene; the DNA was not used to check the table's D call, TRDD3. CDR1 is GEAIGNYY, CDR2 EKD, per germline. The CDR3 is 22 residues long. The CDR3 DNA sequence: TGTGCCTGTGACACCGTTCAACCCCACTGGGGGATACGCCCGAATCACACCGATAAGCTCATCTTT. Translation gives CACDTVQPHWGIRPNHTDKLIF.

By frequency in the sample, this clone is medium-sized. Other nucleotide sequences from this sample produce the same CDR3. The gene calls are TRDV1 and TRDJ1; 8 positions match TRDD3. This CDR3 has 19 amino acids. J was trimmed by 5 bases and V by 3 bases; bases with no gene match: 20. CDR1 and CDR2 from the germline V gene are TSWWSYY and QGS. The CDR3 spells CALGDHLVSRGITKDKLIF. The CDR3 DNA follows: TGTGCTCTTGGGGATCACTTAGTTAGCCGGGGGATAACCAAGGATAAACTCATCTTT.

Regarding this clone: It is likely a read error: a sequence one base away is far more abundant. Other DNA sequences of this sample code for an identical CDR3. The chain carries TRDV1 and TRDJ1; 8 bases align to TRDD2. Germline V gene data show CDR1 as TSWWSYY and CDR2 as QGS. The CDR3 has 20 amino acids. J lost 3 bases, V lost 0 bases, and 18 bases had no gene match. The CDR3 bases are TGTGCTCTTGGGGAACTCCTTACCTCCTTCCTATCCGGGAGCCCCGATAAACTCATCTTT. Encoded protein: CALGELLTSFLSGSPDKLIF.